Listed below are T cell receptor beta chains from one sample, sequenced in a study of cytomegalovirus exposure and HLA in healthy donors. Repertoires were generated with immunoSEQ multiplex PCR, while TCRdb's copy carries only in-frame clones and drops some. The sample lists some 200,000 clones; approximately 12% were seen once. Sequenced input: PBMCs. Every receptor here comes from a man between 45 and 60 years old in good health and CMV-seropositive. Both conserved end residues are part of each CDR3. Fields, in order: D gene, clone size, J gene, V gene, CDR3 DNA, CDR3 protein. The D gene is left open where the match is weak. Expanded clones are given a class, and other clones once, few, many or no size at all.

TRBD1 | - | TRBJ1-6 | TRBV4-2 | TGTGCCAGCAGCCAAGTGGGACAGGCAGACTATAATTCACCCCTCCACTTT | CASSQVGQADYNSPLHF
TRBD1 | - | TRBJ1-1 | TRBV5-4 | TGTGCCAGCAGTTCGGGACAGGGGGCTTCTGAAGCTTTCTTT | CASSSGQGASEAFF
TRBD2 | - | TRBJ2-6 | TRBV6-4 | TGTGCCATTTCTCCCCCGACTAGCGGTTCCGGGGCCAACGTCCTGACTTTC | CAISPPTSGSGANVLTF
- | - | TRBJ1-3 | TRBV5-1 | TGCGCCAGCAGCTTGGCAGGAACGGACACCATATATTTT | CASSLAGTDTIYF
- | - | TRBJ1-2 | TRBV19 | TGTGCCAGTAGTATCTTAAAGCAAAATGGCTACACCTTC | CASSILKQNGYTF
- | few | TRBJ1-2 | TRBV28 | TGTGCCAGCATGGGCAGGGGCAGGTATGGCTACACCTTC | CASMGRGRYGYTF
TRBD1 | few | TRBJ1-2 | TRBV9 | TGTGCCAGCAGCGTAGATTCAGGGGGGAGAGGAGGCTATGGCTACACCTTC | CASSVDSGGRGGYGYTF
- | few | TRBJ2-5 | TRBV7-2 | TGTGCCAGCAGCTTAGAGGCCGCGGGAAGGCGGGAGACCCAGTACTTC | CASSLEAAGRRETQYF
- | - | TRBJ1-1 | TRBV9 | TGTGCCAGCAGCGTAGGTATGAGGCCCGGGACACCGGTTTCCAACACTGAAGCTTTCTTT | CASSVGMRPGTPVSNTEAFF
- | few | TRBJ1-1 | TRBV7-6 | TGTGCCAGCAGCTTAGGGACAGCGAACACTGAAGCTTTCTTT | CASSLGTANTEAFF
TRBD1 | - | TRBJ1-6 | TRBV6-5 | TGTGCCAGCAGTTACACAGGGGGGGCGCTCCTCCACTTT | CASSYTGGALLHF
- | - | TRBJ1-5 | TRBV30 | TGTGCCTGGAGCCCTAATTATAGCAATCAGCCCCAGCATTTT | CAWSPNYSNQPQHF
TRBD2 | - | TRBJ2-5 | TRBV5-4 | TGTGCCAGCAGCTTGGGACTAGCGGGGGCCCAAGAGACCCAGTACTTC | CASSLGLAGAQETQYF
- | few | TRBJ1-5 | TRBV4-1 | TGCGCCAGCAGCCAAGAGGCCACAGCACGTTACAATCAGCCCCAGCATTTT | CASSQEATARYNQPQHF
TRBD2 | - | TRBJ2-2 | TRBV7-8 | TGTGCCAGCAGCCCCCGACTAGCGTGGTCCGGGGAGCTGTTTTTT | CASSPRLAWSGELFF
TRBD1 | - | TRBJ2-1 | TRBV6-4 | TGTGCCAGCAGCATAGTTACCGGGACAGGGGCTAATGAGCAGTTCTTC | CASSIVTGTGANEQFF
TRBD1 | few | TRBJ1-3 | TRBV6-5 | TGTGCCAGCAGTTCCCGACAGGGGGTAACTGGAAACACCATATATTTT | CASSSRQGVTGNTIYF
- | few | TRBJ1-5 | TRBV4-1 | TGCGCCAGCAGCCAACAGGGTTCTCAGCCCCAGCATTTT | CASSQQGSQPQHF
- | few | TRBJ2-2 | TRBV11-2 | TGTGCCAGCAGCTTAATTCGAGCGGGCGGGGAGCTGTTTTTT | CASSLIRAGGELFF
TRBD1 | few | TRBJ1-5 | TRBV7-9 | TGTGCCAGCAGCTTCGACAGGGGAAGTCAGCCCCAGCATTTT | CASSFDRGSQPQHF
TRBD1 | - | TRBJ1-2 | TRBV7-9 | TGTGCCAGCAGCGACCTGAGGGACAGTCTTTATGGCTACACCTTC | CASSDLRDSLYGYTF
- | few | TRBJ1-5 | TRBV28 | TGTGCCAGCACCTTATCTCTAGGGGGCAATCAGCCCCAGCATTTT | CASTLSLGGNQPQHF
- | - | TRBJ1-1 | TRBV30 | TGTGCCTGGGCGGTGGGGCTGGGCACTGAAGCTTTCTTT | CAWAVGLGTEAFF
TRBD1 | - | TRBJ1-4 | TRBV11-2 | TGTGCCAGCAGCTTCAGGGGGGAAAAACTGTTTTTT | CASSFRGEKLFF
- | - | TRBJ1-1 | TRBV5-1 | TGCGCCAGCAGCTTGTCGGCAGGGAGGGCTGAAGCTTTCTTT | CASSLSAGRAEAFF